The subject of this entry is one T cell receptor beta chain. Its specificity is not known. This entry comes from a study of OX40 agonist ivuxolimab in advanced cancers. Study overall: All patients had ivuxolimab intravenously every 2 weeks at 0.01 to 10 mg/kg.

Germline loops: CDR1 LNHDA, CDR2 SQIVND (reference sequence). V was shortened by 4 bases and J by 0 bases, with 13 bases between the two germline ends. The CDR3 loop spans 16 amino acids. The protocol was immunoSEQ multiplex PCR, while the TCRdb copy is restricted to in-frame clones and leaves out a portion. Here the sample spans 60,000 to 95,000 clones, around 83% being singletons. Study outcomes and limitations: Normalized expansion of T-cell clones was also low for some nonresponders. At 0.1 to 3.0 mg/kg and by week 6, clonal expansion occurred in CD4+ and CD8+ blood T cells.

Specimen: CD4+ or CD8+ T cells sorted from blood, collected in a trial of the OX40 agonist ivuxolimab. The receptor's source is an adult with an advanced solid tumor such as melanoma, head and neck, liver or kidney cancer. V is TRBV19 and J is TRBJ1-3; TRBD1 might be the D (5 bases). The CDR3 sequence is CASSTRDSSSGNTIYF. CDR3 DNA: TGTGCCAGTAGTACTCGGGACTCCAGCTCTGGAAACACCATATATTTT.